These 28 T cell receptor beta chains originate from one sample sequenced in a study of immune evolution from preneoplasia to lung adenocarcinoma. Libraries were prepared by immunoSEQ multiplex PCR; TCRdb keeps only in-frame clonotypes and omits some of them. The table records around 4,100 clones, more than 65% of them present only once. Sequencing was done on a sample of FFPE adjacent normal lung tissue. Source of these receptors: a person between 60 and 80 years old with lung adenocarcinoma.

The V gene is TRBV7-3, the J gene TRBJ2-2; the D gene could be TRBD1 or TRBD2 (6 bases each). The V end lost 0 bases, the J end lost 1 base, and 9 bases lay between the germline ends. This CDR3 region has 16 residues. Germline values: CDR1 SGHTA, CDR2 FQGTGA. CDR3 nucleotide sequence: TGTGCCAGCAGCTTAACCGGGGGACAGAACACCGGGGAGCTGTTTTTT. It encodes CASSLTGGQNTGELFF.

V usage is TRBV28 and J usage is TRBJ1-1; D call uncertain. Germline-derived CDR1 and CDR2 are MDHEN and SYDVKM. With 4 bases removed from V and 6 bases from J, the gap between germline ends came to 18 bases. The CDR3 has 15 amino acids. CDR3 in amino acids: CASSYVTTYRAEAFF. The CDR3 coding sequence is TGTGCCAGCAGTTACGTCACGACGTATAGGGCTGAAGCTTTCTTT.

CDR3 loop: CASSLGGITNEKLFF. The CDR3 DNA follows: TGTGCCAGCAGTTTAGGAGGCATAACTAATGAAAAACTGTTTTTT. The genes are TRBV28 and TRBJ1-4; the D is unclear. Trimming removed 2 bases from V and 1 base from J, with 8 bases in between. Germline CDR1 reads MDHEN; CDR2 reads SYDVKM. CDR3 length equals 15 residues.

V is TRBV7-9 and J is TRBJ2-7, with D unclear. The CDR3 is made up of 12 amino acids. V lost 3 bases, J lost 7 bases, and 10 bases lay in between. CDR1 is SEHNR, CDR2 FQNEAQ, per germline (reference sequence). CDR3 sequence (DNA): TGTGCCAGCAGCTTTGGGCCGCAGGAGCAGTACTTC. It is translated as CASSFGPQEQYF.

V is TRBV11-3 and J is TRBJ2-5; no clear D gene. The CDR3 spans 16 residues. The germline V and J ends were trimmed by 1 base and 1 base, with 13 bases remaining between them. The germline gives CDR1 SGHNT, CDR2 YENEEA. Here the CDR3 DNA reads TGTGCCAGCAGCTTAGGGTCGCAGGAAACCCAAGAGACCCAGTACTTC. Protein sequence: CASSLGSQETQETQYF.

The DNA for the CDR3 is TGTGCCAGCAGCCCCAGTCCCAATGAAAAACTGTTTTTT. Translated: CASSPSPNEKLFF. The chain is built from TRBV5-4 and TRBJ1-4, with D uncertain. CDR3 length: 13 amino acids. V was clipped by 4 bases and J by 5 bases, with 9 bases between them. CDR1 is SGHNT and CDR2 is YYREEE in the germline V gene (reference sequence).

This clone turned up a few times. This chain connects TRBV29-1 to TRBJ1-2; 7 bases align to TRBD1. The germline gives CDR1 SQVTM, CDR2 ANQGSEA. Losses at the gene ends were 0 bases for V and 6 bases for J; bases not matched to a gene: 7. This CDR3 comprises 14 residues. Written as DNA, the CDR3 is TGCAGCGTTGAAGATCAGGGGGGGATTGATGGCTACACCTTC. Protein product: CSVEDQGGIDGYTF.

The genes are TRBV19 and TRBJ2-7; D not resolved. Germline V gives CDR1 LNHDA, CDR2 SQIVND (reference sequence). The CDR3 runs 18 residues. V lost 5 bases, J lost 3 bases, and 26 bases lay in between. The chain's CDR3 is CASSSSLGRERTHYEQYF. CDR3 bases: TGTGCCAGTAGTTCCTCTCTAGGGCGCGAGAGAACTCACTACGAGCAGTACTTC. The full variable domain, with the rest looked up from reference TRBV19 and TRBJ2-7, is DGGITQSPKYLFRKEGQNVTLSCEQNLNHDAMYWYRQDPGQGLRLIYYSQIVNDFQKGDIAEGYSVSREKKESFPLTVTSAQKNPTAFYLCASSSSLGRERTHYEQYFGPGTRLTVT.

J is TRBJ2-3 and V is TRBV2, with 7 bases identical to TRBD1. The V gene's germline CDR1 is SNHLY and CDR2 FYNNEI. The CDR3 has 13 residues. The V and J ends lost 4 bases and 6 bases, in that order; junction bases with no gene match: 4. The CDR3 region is CASSGDSQDTQYF. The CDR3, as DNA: TGTGCCAGCAGTGGGGACAGCCAGGATACGCAGTATTTT.

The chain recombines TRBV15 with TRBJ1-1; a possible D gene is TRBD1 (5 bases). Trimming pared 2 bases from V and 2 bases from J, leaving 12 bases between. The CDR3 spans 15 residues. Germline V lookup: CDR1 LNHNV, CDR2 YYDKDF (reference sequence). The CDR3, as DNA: TGTGCCACCAGCAGACTGAGACAGACCAACACTGAAGCTTTCTTT. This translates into CATSRLRQTNTEAFF.

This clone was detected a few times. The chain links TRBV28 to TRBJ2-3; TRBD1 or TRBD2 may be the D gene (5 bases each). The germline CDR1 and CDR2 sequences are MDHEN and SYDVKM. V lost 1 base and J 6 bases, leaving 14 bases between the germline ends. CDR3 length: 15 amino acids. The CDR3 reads CASSLYALGEDTQYF. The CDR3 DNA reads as TGTGCCAGCAGTTTATATGCCCTAGGGGAGGATACGCAGTATTTT.

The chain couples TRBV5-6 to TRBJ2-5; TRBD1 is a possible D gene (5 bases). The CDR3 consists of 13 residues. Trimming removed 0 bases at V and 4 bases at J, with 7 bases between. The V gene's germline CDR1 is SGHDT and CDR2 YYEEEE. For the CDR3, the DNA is TGTGCCAGCAGCTTGGGTGGGGCAGAGACCCAGTACTTC. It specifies CASSLGGAETQYF.

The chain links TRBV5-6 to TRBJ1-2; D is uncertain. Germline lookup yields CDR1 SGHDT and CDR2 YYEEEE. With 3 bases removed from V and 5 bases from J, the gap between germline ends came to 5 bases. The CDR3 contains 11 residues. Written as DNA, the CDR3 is TGTGCCAGCAGCTCGCCATATGGCTACACCTTC. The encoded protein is CASSSPYGYTF.

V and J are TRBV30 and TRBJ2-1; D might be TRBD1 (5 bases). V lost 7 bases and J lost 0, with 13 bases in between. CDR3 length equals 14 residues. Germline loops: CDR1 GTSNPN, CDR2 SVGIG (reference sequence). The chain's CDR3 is CASTKGPSYNEQFF. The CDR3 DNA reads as TGTGCCTCTACCAAGGGGCCCTCCTACAATGAGCAGTTCTTC.

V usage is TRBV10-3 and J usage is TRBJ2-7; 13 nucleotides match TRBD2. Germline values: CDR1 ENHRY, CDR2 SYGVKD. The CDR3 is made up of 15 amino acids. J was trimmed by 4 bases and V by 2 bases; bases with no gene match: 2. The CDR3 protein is CAISEGTSGNYEQYF. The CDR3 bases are TGTGCCATCAGTGAGGGGACTAGCGGGAATTACGAGCAGTACTTC.

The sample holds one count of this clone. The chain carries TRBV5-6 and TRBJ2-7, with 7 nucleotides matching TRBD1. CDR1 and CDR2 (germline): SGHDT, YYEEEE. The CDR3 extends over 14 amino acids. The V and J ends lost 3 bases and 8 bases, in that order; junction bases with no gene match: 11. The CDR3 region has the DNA TGTGCCAGCAGCTCCAGGGGGATTCCCTGGAAGCAGTACTTC. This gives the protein CASSSRGIPWKQYF.

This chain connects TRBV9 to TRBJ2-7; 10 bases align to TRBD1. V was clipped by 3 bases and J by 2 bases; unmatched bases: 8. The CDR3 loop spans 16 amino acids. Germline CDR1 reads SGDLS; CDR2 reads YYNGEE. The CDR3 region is CASSAGQGWRTYEQYF. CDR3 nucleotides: TGTGCCAGCAGCGCGGGACAGGGGTGGAGGACCTACGAGCAGTACTTC.

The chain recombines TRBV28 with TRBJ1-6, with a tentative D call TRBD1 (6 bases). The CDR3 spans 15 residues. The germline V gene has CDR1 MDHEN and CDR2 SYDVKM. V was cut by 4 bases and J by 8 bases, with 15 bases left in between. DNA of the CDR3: TGTGCCAGCAGTTGGTCGACAGGCCAGCATTCACCCCTCCACTTT. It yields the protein CASSWSTGQHSPLHF.

The CDR3, as DNA: TGTGCCAGCAGTCCGGGACTAGAGAACGAGCAGTACTTC. Translation gives CASSPGLENEQYF. The V call is TRBV28, the J call TRBJ2-7; 8 bases align to TRBD2. The CDR3 has 13 residues. Trimming took 5 bases from V and 5 from J; bases not matched to a gene: 5. Per the germline V gene, CDR1 is MDHEN and CDR2 is SYDVKM.

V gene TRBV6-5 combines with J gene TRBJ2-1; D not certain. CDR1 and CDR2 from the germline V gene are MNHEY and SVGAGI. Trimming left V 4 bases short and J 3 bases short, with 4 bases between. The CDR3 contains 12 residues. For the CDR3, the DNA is TGTGCCAGCAGTTTTGGCTACAATGAGCAGTTCTTC. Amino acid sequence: CASSFGYNEQFF.

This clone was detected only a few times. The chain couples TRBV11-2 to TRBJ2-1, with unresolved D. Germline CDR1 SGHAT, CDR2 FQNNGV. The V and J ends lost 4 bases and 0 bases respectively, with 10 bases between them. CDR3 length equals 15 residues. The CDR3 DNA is TGTGCCAGCAGCTACCCTTCTAGCTCCTACAATGAGCAGTTCTTC. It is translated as CASSYPSSSYNEQFF.

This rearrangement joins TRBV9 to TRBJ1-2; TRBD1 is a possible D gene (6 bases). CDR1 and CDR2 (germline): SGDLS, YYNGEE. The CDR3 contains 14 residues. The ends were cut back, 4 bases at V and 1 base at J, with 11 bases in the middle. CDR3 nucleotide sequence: TGTGCCAGCAGCCGGGACATTCTTAACTATGGCTACACCTTC. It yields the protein CASSRDILNYGYTF.

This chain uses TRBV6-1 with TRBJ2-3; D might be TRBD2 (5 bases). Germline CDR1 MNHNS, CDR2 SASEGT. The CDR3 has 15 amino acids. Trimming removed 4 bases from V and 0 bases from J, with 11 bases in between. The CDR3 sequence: CASSGRAESTDTQYF. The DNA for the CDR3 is TGTGCCAGCAGTGGACGAGCGGAGAGCACAGATACGCAGTATTTT.

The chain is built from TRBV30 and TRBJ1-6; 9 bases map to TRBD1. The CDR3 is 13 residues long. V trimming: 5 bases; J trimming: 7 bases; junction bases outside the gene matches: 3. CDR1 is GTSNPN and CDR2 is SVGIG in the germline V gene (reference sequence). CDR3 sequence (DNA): TGTGCCTGGGCGGACAGGGGAAATTCACCCCTCCACTTT. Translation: CAWADRGNSPLHF.

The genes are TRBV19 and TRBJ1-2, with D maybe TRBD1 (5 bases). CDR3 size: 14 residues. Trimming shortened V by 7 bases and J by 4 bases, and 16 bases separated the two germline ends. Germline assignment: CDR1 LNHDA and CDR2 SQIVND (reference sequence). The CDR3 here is CASNRQPGGYGYTF. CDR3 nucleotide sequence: TGTGCCAGTAATCGACAGCCCGGGGGCTATGGCTACACCTTC.

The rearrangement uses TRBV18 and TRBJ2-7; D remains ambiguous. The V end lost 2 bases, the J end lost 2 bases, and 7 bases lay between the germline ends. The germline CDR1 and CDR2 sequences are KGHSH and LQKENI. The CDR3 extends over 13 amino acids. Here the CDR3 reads CASSPSVTYEQYF. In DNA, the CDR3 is TGTGCCAGCTCACCATCAGTTACCTACGAGCAGTACTTC. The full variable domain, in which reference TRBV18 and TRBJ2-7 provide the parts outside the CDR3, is NAGVMQNPRHLVRRRGQEARLRCSPMKGHSHVYWYRQLPEEGLKFMVYLQKENIIDESGMPKERFSAEFPKEGPSILRIQQVVRGDSAAYFCASSPSVTYEQYFGPGTRLTVT.

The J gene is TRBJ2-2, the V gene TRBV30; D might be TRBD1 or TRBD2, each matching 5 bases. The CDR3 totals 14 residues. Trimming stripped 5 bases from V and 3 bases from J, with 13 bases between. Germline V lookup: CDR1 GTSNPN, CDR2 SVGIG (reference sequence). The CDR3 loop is CAWGWGSDTGELFF. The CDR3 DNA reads TGTGCCTGGGGATGGGGGAGTGACACCGGGGAGCTGTTTTTT.

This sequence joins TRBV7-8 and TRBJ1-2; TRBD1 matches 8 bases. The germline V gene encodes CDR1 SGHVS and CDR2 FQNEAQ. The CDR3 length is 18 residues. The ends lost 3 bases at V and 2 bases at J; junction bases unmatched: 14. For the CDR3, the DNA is TGTGCCAGCAGCTTCCTGATTATACCGGGACAGGCAAACTATGGCTACACCTTC. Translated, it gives CASSFLIIPGQANYGYTF.